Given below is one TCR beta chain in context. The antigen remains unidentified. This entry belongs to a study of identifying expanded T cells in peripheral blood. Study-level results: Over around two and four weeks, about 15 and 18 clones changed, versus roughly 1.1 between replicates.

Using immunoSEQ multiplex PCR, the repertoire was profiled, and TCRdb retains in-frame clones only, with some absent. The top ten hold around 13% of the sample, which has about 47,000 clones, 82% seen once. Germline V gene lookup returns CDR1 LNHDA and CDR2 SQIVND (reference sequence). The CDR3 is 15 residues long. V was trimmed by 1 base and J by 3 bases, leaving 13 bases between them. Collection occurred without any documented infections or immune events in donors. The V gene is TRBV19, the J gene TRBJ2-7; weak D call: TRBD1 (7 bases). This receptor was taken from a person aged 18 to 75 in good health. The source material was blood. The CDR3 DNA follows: TGTGCCAGTAGTATAGGGCACAGGGGAGGCTACGAGCAGTACTTC. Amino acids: CASSIGHRGGYEQYF.